This TCR beta chain was sequenced for a study of cytomegalovirus exposure and HLA in healthy donors. Study-level findings and limits: Earlier results showed most TCR beta V segments being productive about 87% or about 30% of the time.

For this clone: Its antigen is still unknown.

V gave up 0 bases and J gave up 13 bases; unmatched junction bases: 7. The CDR3 runs 14 residues. Per germline, CDR1 SGHRS and CDR2 YFSETQ. In the PCR, 60 Vbeta and 13 Jbeta primers were used. As handled by the study authors: Per a later analysis, the number of unique TCR beta chains was around 80 million, of which roughly 10 million were shared. Method: immunoSEQ multiplex PCR; TCRdb's copy keeps in-frame clones and lacks some. The V and J calls and clone size are taken from that table; D and trimming were inferred from the DNA. Among some 65,000 clones, about 72% were seen once, and the ten largest hold around 3%.

This TCR was sampled from a girl aged 10-17 years in good health and CMV-seropositive. V and J are TRBV5-1 and TRBJ1-6; 7 positions match TRBD1. The sequenced material came from PBMCs. The CDR3 loop is CASSLAIGQVPLHF. CDR3 bases: TGCGCCAGCAGCTTGGCCATAGGACAGGTCCCCCTCCACTTT.